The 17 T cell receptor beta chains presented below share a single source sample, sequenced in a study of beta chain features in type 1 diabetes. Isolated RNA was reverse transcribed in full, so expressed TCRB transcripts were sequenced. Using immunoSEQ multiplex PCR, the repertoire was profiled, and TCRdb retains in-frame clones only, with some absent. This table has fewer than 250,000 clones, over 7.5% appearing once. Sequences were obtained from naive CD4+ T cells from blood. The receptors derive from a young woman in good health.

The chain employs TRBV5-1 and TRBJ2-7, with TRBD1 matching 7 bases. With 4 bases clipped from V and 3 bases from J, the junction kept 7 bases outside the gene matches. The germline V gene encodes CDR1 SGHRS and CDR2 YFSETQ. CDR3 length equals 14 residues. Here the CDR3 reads CASSTDRELYEQYF. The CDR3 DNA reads TGCGCCAGCAGCACCGACAGGGAGCTCTACGAGCAGTACTTC.

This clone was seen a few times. The CDR3 bases are TGTGCCAGCAGTCCAGGGCCTTACTACGAGCAGTACTTC. This gives the protein CASSPGPYYEQYF. V and J are TRBV6-6 and TRBJ2-7; possibly TRBD1 for D (5 bases). This CDR3 contains 13 residues. Germline CDR1 and CDR2: MNHNY and SVGAGI (reference sequence). Deletions cut 5 bases from V and 3 bases from J, with 11 bases between.

CDR3 sequence: CASSQRVSTDTQYF. The CDR3 DNA reads TGTGCCAGCAGTCAGCGGGTTAGCACAGATACGCAGTATTTT. The chain has TRBV5-6 and TRBJ2-3; weak D call: TRBD2 (6 bases). Per the germline V gene, CDR1 is SGHDT and CDR2 is YYEEEE. The CDR3 spans 14 residues. Between the trimmed V and J ends, which lost 5 bases and 0 bases, there was a span of 10 bases.

The CDR3 loop is CAGGPPQHF. In DNA, the CDR3 is TGTGCCGGTGGGCCGCCCCAGCATTTT. The V and J genes are TRBV6-6 and TRBJ1-5; D gene ambiguous. Trimming took off 11 bases at V and 9 bases at J, with 8 bases between the two ends. This CDR3 has 9 residues. In germline, CDR1 is MNHNY, CDR2 SVGAGI (reference sequence).

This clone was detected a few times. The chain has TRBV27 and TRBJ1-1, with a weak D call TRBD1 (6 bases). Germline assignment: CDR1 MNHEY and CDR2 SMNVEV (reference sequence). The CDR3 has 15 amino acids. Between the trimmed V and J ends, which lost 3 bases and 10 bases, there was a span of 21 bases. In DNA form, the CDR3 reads TGTGCCAGCAGTTTCGATCACAGGGCCATTGTGGCAGCTTTCTTT. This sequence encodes CASSFDHRAIVAAFF.

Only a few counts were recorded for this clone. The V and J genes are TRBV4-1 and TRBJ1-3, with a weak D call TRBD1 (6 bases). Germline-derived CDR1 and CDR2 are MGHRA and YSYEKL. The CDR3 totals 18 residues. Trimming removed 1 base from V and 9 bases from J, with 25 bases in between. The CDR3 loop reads CASSQASPDRSGKATIYF. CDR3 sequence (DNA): TGCGCCAGCAGCCAAGCAAGTCCCGACAGGTCGGGTAAGGCCACCATATATTTT.

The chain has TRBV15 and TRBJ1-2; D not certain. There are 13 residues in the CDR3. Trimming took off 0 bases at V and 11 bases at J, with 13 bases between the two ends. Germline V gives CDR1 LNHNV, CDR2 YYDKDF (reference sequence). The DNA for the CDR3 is TGTGCCACCAGCAGAGATTCGGCGGCCTCGTACACCTTC. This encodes CATSRDSAASYTF.

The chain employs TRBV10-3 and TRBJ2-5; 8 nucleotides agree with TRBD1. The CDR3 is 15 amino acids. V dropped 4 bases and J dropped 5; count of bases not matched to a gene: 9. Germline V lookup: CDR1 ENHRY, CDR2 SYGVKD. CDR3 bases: TGTGCCATCAGTGGACGGGACAGGCGGTCGGAGACCCAGTACTTC. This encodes CAISGRDRRSETQYF.

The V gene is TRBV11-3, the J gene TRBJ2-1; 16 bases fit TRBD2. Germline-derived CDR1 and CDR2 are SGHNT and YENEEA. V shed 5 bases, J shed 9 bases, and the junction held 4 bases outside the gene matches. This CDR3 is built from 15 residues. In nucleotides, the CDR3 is TGTGCCAGCAGCCTGGGACTAGCGGGAGGGATTGAGCAGTTCTTC. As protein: CASSLGLAGGIEQFF.

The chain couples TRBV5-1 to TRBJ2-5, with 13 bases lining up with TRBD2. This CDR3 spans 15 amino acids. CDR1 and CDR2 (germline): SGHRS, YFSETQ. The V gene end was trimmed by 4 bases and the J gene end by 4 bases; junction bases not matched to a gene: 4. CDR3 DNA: TGCGCCAGCAGCCCTAGGACTAGCGGGAGAGAGACCCAGTACTTC. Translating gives CASSPRTSGRETQYF.

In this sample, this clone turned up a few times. The CDR3 reads CASSQVGGVEQYF. In DNA form, the CDR3 reads TGTGCCAGCAGCCAGGTTGGAGGGGTCGAGCAGTACTTC. This rearrangement joins TRBV14 to TRBJ2-7; possible D gene TRBD2, 6 bases. Per the germline V gene, CDR1 is SGHDN and CDR2 is FVKESK. CDR3 length: 13 residues. The V end was cut by 3 bases, the J end by 6 bases, with 12 bases between.

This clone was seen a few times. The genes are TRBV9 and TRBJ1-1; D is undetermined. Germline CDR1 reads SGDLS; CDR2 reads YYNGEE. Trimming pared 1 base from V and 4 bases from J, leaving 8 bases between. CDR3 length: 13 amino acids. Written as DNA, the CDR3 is TGTGCCAGCAGCGTATCGGGTGGCACTGAAGCTTTCTTT. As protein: CASSVSGGTEAFF.

The CDR3 is CAWSVGTGGGYGYTF. In nucleotides, the CDR3 is TGTGCCTGGAGTGTAGGAACTGGGGGAGGCTATGGCTACACCTTC. The rearrangement links TRBV30 to TRBJ1-2; tentative D call: TRBD1 (5 bases). Germline-derived CDR1 and CDR2 are GTSNPN and SVGIG (reference sequence). The CDR3 loop spans 15 amino acids. V was trimmed by 0 bases and J by 4 bases, leaving 15 bases between them. Based on the CDR3 plus reference TRBV30 and TRBJ1-2, the full variable domain is SQTIHQWPATLVQPVGSPLSLECTVEGTSNPNLYWYRQAAGRGLQLLFYSVGIGQISSEVPQNLSASRPQDRQFILSSKKLLLSDSGFYLCAWSVGTGGGYGYTFGSGTRLTVV.

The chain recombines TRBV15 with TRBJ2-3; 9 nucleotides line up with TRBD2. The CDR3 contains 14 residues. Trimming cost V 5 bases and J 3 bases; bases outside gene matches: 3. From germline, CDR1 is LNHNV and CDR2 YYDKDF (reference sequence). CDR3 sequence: CATSLAGTTDTQYF. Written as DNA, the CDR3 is TGTGCCACCAGCCTAGCGGGAACGACAGATACGCAGTATTTT.

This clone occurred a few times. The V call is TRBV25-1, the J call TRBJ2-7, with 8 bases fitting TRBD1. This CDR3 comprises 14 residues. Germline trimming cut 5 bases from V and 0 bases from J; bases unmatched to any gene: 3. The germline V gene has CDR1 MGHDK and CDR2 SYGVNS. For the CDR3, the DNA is TGTGCCAGCAGTTTAACAGGGGGCTCCTACGAGCAGTACTTC. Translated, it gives CASSLTGGSYEQYF.

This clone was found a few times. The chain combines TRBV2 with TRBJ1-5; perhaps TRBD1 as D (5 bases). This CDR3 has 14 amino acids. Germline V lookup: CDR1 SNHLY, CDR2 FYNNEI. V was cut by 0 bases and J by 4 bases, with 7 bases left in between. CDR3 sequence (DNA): TGTGCCAGCAGTGAAGCGCCAGGGAATCAGCCCCAGCATTTT. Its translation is CASSEAPGNQPQHF.

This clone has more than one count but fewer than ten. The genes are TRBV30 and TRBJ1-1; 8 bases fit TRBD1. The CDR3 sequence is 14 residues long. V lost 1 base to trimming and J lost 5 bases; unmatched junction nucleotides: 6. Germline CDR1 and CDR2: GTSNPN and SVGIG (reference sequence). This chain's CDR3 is CAWSARQGRTEAFF. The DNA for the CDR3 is TGTGCCTGGAGTGCCCGACAGGGGAGAACTGAAGCTTTCTTT.